Included here is one T cell receptor (beta chain) sequence, with context. Per the study methods: Cell counts per sample came from amplifying reference gene primers. Libraries were prepared by immunoSEQ multiplex PCR; TCRdb keeps only in-frame clonotypes and omits some of them. The DNA was the basis for D and trimming; V, J and clone size are from that table. This sample yields approximately 220,000 clones, of which 80% to 90% are seen a single time; roughly 3.4% belongs to the top ten. This entry is derived from a study of blood T cell repertoires in COVID-19. At the level of the study: Samples came from the United States, Italy and Spain, spanning acute and convalescent COVID-19. PBMCs, B-cell-depleted T cells, or T cells provided the cDNA or gDNA that made up the material.

V dropped 3 bases and J dropped 3; count of bases not matched to a gene: 1. The CDR3 sequence is 14 residues long. CDR1 and CDR2 (germline): LNHDA, SQIVND (reference sequence). Participants had their cohort set by participant-reported clinical history. The sequenced material came from PBMCs or T cells enriched from blood (not recorded which). This TCR was sampled from a woman between 40 and 50 years old with acute COVID-19. The rearrangement uses TRBV19 and TRBJ1-4, with 7 bases matching TRBD1. CDR3 nucleotide sequence: TGTGCCAGTAGTATCGGGACAGCTAATGAAAAACTGTTTTTT. Protein sequence: CASSIGTANEKLFF.